What follows is one T cell receptor beta chain and its context. What it binds is unknown. The CDR3 is 13 amino acids. Germline V gives CDR1 SGHNT, CDR2 YYREEE (reference sequence). V was trimmed by 3 bases and J by 5 bases, leaving 12 bases between them. This sample was included in a study of CD8+ T cells in alopecia areata. Notes on the study in general: The study found TCR sharing across patients less clear than in mice, possibly for HLA reasons. Tofacitinib did not eliminate many expanded lesional clones from scalp or blood. Scalp repertoires also include resident alphabeta T cells from normal skin. Lesional scalp, especially alopecia totalis/universalis, showed higher clonality than normal scalp.

Reverse transcription of extracted RNA yielded cDNA, which provided the sequencing template. The protocol was immunoSEQ multiplex PCR, while the TCRdb copy is restricted to in-frame clones and leaves out a portion. This sample has over 120,000 clones, with about 59% found just once. Treatment specified: oral pan-JAK inhibitor, 5-10 mg twice daily. The chain uses TRBV5-4 and TRBJ2-7, with D unclear. The sample consisted of CD8+ T cells sorted from blood, taken at week 4, from a patient treated with tofacitinib. This receptor was obtained from a human donor with alopecia areata. CDR3 in amino acids: CASSYRAADEQYF. DNA for the CDR3: TGTGCCAGCAGCTATCGGGCGGCGGACGAGCAGTACTTC. Combining the CDR3 with reference TRBV5-4 and TRBJ2-7 gives the whole variable domain ETGVTQSPTHLIKTRGQQVTLRCSSQSGHNTVSWYQQALGQGPQFIFQYYREEENGRGNFPPRFSGLQFPNYSSELNVNALELDDSALYLCASSYRAADEQYFGPGTRLTVT.